This TCR beta chain was documented in a study of T cell responses to AZD1222 COVID-19 vaccine. Findings and caveats of the study: Researchers report vaccine-associated CD4 TCRs spanning spike, with dominance at 160-218 and 743-854. Elevations in Spike-specific TCR breadth and depth followed administration of two AZD1222 doses. Clonal diversity may have been underestimated, and the donors were mostly white British, with more females than males. Among spike-specific TCRs, nearly half reportedly target unmutated variant regions.

Here immunoSEQ multiplex PCR was the method, and the copy in TCRdb shows in-frame clones only, minus some. The sample consists of about 170,000 clones, approximately 92% of them appearing once. As regards this clone: Antigen: not known.

This CDR3 has 14 residues. V was pared by 6 bases and J by 5 bases, with 7 bases of the junction left unmatched. The germline V gene encodes CDR1 SGDLS and CDR2 YYNGEE. The sample was peripheral blood, taken on day 0 of AZD1222 vaccination. The chain couples TRBV9 to TRBJ1-1, with 10 nucleotides matching TRBD1. The receptor comes from an adult in good health. The chain's CDR3 is CASNRQGASTEAFF. Here the CDR3 DNA reads TGTGCCAGCAACCGACAGGGGGCGAGTACTGAAGCTTTCTTT.